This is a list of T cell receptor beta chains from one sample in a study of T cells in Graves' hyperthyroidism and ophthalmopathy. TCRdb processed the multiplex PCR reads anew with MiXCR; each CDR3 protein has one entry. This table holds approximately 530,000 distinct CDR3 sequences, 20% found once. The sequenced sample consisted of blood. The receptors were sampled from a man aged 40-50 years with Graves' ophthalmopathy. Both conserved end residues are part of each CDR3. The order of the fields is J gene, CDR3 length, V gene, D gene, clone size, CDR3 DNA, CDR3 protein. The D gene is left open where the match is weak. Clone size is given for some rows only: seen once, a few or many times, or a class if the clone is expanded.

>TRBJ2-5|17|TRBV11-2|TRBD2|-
TGTGCCAGCAGCCAGACTAGCGGGGGGAGACGAGGAGAGACCCAGTACTTC
CASSQTSGGRRGETQYF
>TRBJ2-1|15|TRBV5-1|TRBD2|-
TGCGCCAGTAGCTTGGGGGGCGGACTAGCGAATGAGCAGTTCTTC
CASSLGGGLANEQFF
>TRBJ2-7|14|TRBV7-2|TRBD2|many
TGTGCCAGCAGCCCCGCGGGAGGCCAGTACGAGCAGTACTTC
CASSPAGGQYEQYF
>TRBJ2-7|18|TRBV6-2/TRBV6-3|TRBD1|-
TGTGCCAGCAGTTACGCGGGGACAGGGTCGGCATTGTTGGACGAGCAGTACTTC
CASSYAGTGSALLDEQYF
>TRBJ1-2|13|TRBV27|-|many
TGTGCCAGCAGTTTAATGGCGGGGTATGGCTACACCTTC
CASSLMAGYGYTF
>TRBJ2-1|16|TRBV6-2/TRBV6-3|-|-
TGTGCCAGCAGCTTATTCGGGCCTAAACCTTACAATGAGCAGTTCTTC
CASSLFGPKPYNEQFF
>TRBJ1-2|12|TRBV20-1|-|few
TGCAGTGCTTCGACAGGTCATGATGGCTACACCTTC
CSASTGHDGYTF
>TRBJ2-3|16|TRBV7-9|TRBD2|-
TGTGCCAGCAGCTACAGTAGCGGGGGGATAACAGATACGCAGTATTTT
CASSYSSGGITDTQYF
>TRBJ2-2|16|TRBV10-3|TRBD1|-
TGTGCCATCAGTGAGTTACAGGGGCGGAACACCGGGGAGCTGTTTTTT
CAISELQGRNTGELFF
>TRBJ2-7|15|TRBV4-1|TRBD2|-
TGCGCCAGCAGCCAAAGGACTAGCGGGTTCTACGAGCAGTACTTC
CASSQRTSGFYEQYF
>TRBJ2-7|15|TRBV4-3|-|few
TGCGCCAGCAGCCAAGGAATAGGAGGACCATACGAGCAGTACTTC
CASSQGIGGPYEQYF
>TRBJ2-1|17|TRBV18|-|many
TGTGCCAGCTCACCACTGGTGCCGGGGGGCCTCTACAATGAGCAGTTCTTC
CASSPLVPGGLYNEQFF
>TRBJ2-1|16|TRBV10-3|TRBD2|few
TGTGCCATCGGGGGGGTGGGAAGGGCGACCTACAATGAGCAGTTCTTC
CAIGGVGRATYNEQFF
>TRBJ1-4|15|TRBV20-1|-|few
TGCAGTGCTAGAGATCTGTTCCAAGATAATGAAAAACTGTTTTTT
CSARDLFQDNEKLFF
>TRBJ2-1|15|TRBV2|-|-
TGTGCCAGCAGTCTCGGACTTGTCTCCTACAATGAGCAGTCCTTC
CASSLGLVSYNEQSF
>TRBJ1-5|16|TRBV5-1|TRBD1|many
TGCGCCAGCAGCGATCGTCCGGGACAGGGAGCCCAGCCCCAGCATTTT
CASSDRPGQGAQPQHF
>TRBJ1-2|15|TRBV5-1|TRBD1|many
TGCGCCAGCAGCTTGCAGGGGGCTTCTAACTATGGCTACACCTTC
CASSLQGASNYGYTF
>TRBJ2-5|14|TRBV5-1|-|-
TGCGCCAGCAGCCCCCAATTAGGGGGAGAGACCCAGTACTTC
CASSPQLGGETQYF
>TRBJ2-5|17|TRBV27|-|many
TGTGCCAGCAGTCAAAGGGCACTAGCAACCTCTTGGGAGACCCAGTACTTC
CASSQRALATSWETQYF
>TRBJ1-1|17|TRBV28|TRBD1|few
TGTGCCAGCAGTACCCCGGACAGGGGACATAAGAACACTGAAGCTTTCTTT
CASSTPDRGHKNTEAFF
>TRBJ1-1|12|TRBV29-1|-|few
TGCAGCGTTGGGGAGGGTGACACTGAAGCTTTCTTT
CSVGEGDTEAFF
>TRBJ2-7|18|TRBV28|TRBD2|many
TGTGCCAGCAGTTTCCCTCCGGGACTAGCGGGTCATCCCTACGAGCAGTACTTC
CASSFPPGLAGHPYEQYF
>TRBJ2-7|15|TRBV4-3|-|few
TGCGCCAGCAGCCAAGAAACAGGGAGACCCTACGAGCAGTACTTC
CASSQETGRPYEQYF
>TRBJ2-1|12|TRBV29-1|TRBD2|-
TGCTCGACTAGCGGGAGGTACAATGAGCAGTTCTTC
CSTSGRYNEQFF
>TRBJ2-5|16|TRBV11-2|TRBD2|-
TGTGCCAGCAGCCGGGGACTAGCGGGGGGGCCAGAGACCCAGTACTTC
CASSRGLAGGPETQYF
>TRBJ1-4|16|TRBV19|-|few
TGTGCCAGTAGTATAGGACGGACCGCAACTAATGAAAAACTGTTTTTT
CASSIGRTATNEKLFF
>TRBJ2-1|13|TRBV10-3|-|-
TGTGCCATCAGTGAGTCTAACGACAATGAGCAGTTCTTC
CAISESNDNEQFF
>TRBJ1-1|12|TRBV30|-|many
TGTGCCTGGAGACGGGCCGCGGTTGAAGCTTTCTTT
CAWRRAAVEAFF
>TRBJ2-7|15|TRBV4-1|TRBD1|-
TGCGCCAGCAGCCAACTGCAGGGGGCCCAGAACGAGCAGTACTTC
CASSQLQGAQNEQYF
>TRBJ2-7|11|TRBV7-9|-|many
TGCGCCAGCAGCTTGGGAAACGAGCAGTACTTC
CASSLGNEQYF
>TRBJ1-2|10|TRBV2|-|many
TGTGCCAGCAGTGAGGGTGGCTACACCTTC
CASSEGGYTF
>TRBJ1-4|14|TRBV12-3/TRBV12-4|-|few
TGTGCCAGCACACATTGGACATCTAATGAAAAACTGTTTTTT
CASTHWTSNEKLFF
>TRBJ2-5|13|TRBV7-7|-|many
TGTGCTAGCAGTTCGGGACTTCGGGAGACCCAGTACTTC
CASSSGLRETQYF
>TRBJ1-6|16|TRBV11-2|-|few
TGTGCCAGCAGCTACCGGGGGAGCTCCTATAATTCACCCCTCCACTTT
CASSYRGSSYNSPLHF
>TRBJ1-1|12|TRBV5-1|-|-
TGCGCCAGCAGGGGACTCGACTATGAAGCTTTCTTT
CASRGLDYEAFF
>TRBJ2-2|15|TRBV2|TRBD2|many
TGTGCCAGCAACCTAGCGGGGGCGAACACCGGGGAGCTGTTTTTT
CASNLAGANTGELFF
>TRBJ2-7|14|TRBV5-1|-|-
TGCGCCAGCAGCTTGGCCTTGAAGGTCTACGAGCAGTACTTC
CASSLALKVYEQYF
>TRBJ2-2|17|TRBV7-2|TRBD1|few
TGTGCCAGCAGCTTAGCGCCACAGGGGGCGGGGACCGGGGAGCTGTTTTTT
CASSLAPQGAGTGELFF
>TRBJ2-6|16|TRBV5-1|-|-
TGCGCCAGCAGCTACATGACGGGCTCTGGGGCCAACGTCCTGACTTTC
CASSYMTGSGANVLTF
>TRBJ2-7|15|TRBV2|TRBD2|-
TGTGCCAGCAGTGTTGGGCTAGCGGGAGTGGGTGAGCAGTACTTC
CASSVGLAGVGEQYF
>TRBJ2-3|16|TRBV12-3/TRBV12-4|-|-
TGTGCCAGCAGCCTCTCGAGCCTCTTACCCACAGATACGCAGTATTTT
CASSLSSLLPTDTQYF
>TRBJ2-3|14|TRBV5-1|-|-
TGCGCCTCCGGTGAGGGAGATGGCACAGATACGCAGTATTTT
CASGEGDGTDTQYF
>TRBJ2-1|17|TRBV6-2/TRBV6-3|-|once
TGTGCCAGCAGACCGATCACAGCCCCCCACCCCCTCAATGAGCAGTTCTTC
CASRPITAPHPLNEQFF
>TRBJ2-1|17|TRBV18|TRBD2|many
TGTGCCAGCTCACCCGCCCTAGCGGGGGGCGTAAACAATGAGCAGTTCTTC
CASSPALAGGVNNEQFF
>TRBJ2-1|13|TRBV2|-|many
TGTGCCAGCGTGGGGGACAACTACAATGAGCAGTTCTTC
CASVGDNYNEQFF
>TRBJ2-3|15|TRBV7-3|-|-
TGTGCCAGCAGCCTGCGGGACGCTAGCACAGATACGCAGTATTTT
CASSLRDASTDTQYF
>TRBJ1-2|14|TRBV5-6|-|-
TGTGCCAGCAGCCCTAGGGTAGGGGCCTATGGCTACACCTTC
CASSPRVGAYGYTF
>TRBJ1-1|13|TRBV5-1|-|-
TGCGCCAGCAGCTTCGACAGTTCGGCTGAAGCTTTCTTT
CASSFDSSAEAFF